The 29 T cell receptor beta chains in this list originate from one sample, sequenced in a study of graft-versus-host responses after intestinal transplantation. These TCRs are of unknown antigen specificity. Profiling relied on immunoSEQ multiplex PCR, and the TCRdb table lists in-frame clones only, not all of them. The sample carries over 90,000 clones, roughly 91% recorded once. The source material was unstimulated CD4+ T cells sorted from spleen or lymph node cells, sampled before transplant. These receptors originate from a human donor who was the organ donor for an intestinal transplant.

J is TRBJ2-1 and V is TRBV5-1, with 9 bases lining up with TRBD2. The CDR3 consists of 15 residues. CDR1 is SGHRS and CDR2 is YFSETQ in the germline V gene. Trimming removed 0 bases from V and 9 bases from J; junction bases left unmatched: 7. The CDR3 here is CASSLGGGEVSEQFF. The CDR3 nucleotides are TGCGCCAGCAGCTTGGGCGGGGGGGAAGTTAGTGAGCAGTTCTTC.

The chain employs TRBV7-2 and TRBJ2-3, with 8 nucleotides matching TRBD2. The CDR3 is 17 amino acids. The germline V gene has CDR1 SGHTA and CDR2 FQGNSA. The V gene end was trimmed by 2 bases and the J gene end by 4 bases; junction bases not matched to a gene: 11. The CDR3 bases are TGTGCCAGCAGCTTAATTCTGGCGGGGGGACTTGCAGATACGCAGTATTTT. Amino acid sequence: CASSLILAGGLADTQYF.

Comment on this clone: One junction end disagrees with the germline gene, perhaps due to a read error. J is TRBJ2-3 and V is TRBV7-3, with 7 bases that match TRBD1. The CDR3 has 13 amino acids. Germline V gene data show CDR1 as SGHTA and CDR2 as FQGTGA. DNA for the CDR3: TGTGCCAGCAGCCTAACAGGGGCAGATACGCAGTATTTT. Amino acid sequence: CASSLTGADTQYF.

The genes are TRBV5-8 and TRBJ1-1; possibly TRBD1 for D (6 bases). CDR1 is SGHTS, CDR2 YDEGEE, per germline. Between the trimmed V and J ends, which lost 4 bases and 14 bases, there was a span of 36 bases. The CDR3 spans 18 residues. In DNA form, the CDR3 reads TGTGCCAGCAGCGAAGGGCAGGGGACGGGTCGTCGGAACACTGGAGCCTTCTTT. Translated, it gives CASSEGQGTGRRNTGAFF.

The chain links TRBV23-1 to TRBJ1-4, with 11 bases that match TRBD1. TRBV23-1 carries the ORF label, with uncertain function. This CDR3 is 19 amino acids long. Trimming cost V 0 bases and J 4 bases; bases outside gene matches: 10. The CDR3 spells CASSQSRELGTGGNEKLFF. DNA for the CDR3: TGCGCCAGCAGTCAATCTAGGGAACTGGGGACAGGGGGTAATGAAAAACTGTTTTTT.

This sequence joins TRBV29-1 and TRBJ2-7; the D gene is possibly TRBD1 (5 bases). Trimming left V 4 bases short and J 1 base short, with 8 bases between. Germline values: CDR1 SQVTM, CDR2 ANQGSEA. The CDR3 is 12 residues long. The CDR3 is CSVGGHSYEQYF. DNA for the CDR3: TGCAGCGTTGGTGGACATTCCTACGAGCAGTACTTC.

This chain connects TRBV30 to TRBJ2-2; D call uncertain. The CDR3 length is 15 residues. V lost 0 bases and J 0 bases, leaving 8 bases between the germline ends. Germline values: CDR1 GTSNPN, CDR2 SVGIG (reference sequence). CDR3 residues: CAWSVVATNTGELFF. CDR3 DNA sequence: TGTGCCTGGAGTGTTGTGGCAACGAACACCGGGGAGCTGTTTTTT.

The chain has TRBV7-2 and TRBJ2-3, with 15 nucleotides matching TRBD2. Germline V gives CDR1 SGHTA, CDR2 FQGNSA. CDR3 length: 16 residues. The trim removed 5 bases at V and 6 bases at J, leaving 6 bases unmatched. CDR3: CASSPGTSGGTDTQYF. CDR3 DNA sequence: TGTGCCAGCAGCCCAGGGACTAGCGGGGGGACCGATACGCAGTATTTT. The whole variable domain, remainder taken from reference TRBV7-2 and TRBJ2-3, is GAGVSQSPSNKVTEKGKDVELRCDPISGHTALYWYRQSLGQGLEFLIYFQGNSAPDKSGLPSDRFSAERTGGSVSTLTIQRTQQEDSAVYLCASSPGTSGGTDTQYFGPGTRLTVL.

This CDR3 is CAISPGTRITDTQYF. CDR3 nucleotide sequence: TGTGCCATCAGCCCCGGGACTAGGATCACAGATACGCAGTATTTT. This chain uses TRBV10-3 with TRBJ2-3, with TRBD2 identical over 8 bases. CDR1 is ENHRY and CDR2 is SYGVKD in the germline V gene. V lost 6 bases and J lost 2; bases outside the gene matches: 7. CDR3 length: 15 amino acids.

This clone has only one observation. The chain is built from TRBV19 and TRBJ1-5; D is possibly TRBD1 (5 bases). This CDR3 region has 16 residues. The germline V gene encodes CDR1 LNHDA and CDR2 SQIVND (reference sequence). V was cut by 7 bases and J by 5 bases, with 21 bases left in between. The CDR3 spells CASIPRAWRDHQPQHF. CDR3 nucleotide sequence: TGTGCCAGTATCCCAAGAGCCTGGAGGGACCATCAGCCCCAGCATTTT. Filled out from reference TRBV19 and TRBJ1-5, the complete variable domain reads DGGITQSPKYLFRKEGQNVTLSCEQNLNHDAMYWYRQDPGQGLRLIYYSQIVNDFQKGDIAEGYSVSREKKESFPLTVTSAQKNPTAFYLCASIPRAWRDHQPQHFGDGTRLSIL.

The rearrangement links TRBV19 to TRBJ1-5; possibly TRBD1 for D (5 bases). The V gene lost 0 bases and the J gene lost 2 bases, with 5 bases spanning the gap. Germline CDR1 is LNHDA and CDR2 is SQIVND (reference sequence). The CDR3 sequence is 14 residues long. Here the CDR3 DNA reads TGTGCCAGTAGTATAGACAGGGGCAATCAGCCCCAGCATTTT. This gives the protein CASSIDRGNQPQHF.

This clone has just a few counts. Other DNA sequences within the sample encode an identical CDR3. The chain uses TRBV5-1 and TRBJ2-7; 8 bases line up with TRBD1. Germline V gene data show CDR1 as SGHRS and CDR2 as YFSETQ. The CDR3 has 14 residues. The V segment lost 1 base and the J segment 2 bases; nucleotides outside the gene matches: 2. In DNA, the CDR3 is TGCGCCAGCAGCTTGTCAGGGGGCGCCTACGAGCAGTACTTC. This codes for CASSLSGGAYEQYF.

The CDR3 DNA is TGTGCCAGCAGACTAGCGGGGGCGGGAGATACGCAGTATTTT. This sequence encodes CASRLAGAGDTQYF. The chain is built from TRBV27 and TRBJ2-3; 11 bases match TRBD2. Germline values: CDR1 MNHEY, CDR2 SMNVEV (reference sequence). Trimming cost V 6 bases and J 5 bases; bases outside gene matches: 4. This CDR3 has 14 residues.

This chain links TRBV27 with TRBJ1-2; no clear D gene. Trimming took off 5 bases at V and 2 bases at J, with 18 bases between the two ends. The CDR3 contains 16 residues. Germline values: CDR1 MNHEY, CDR2 SMNVEV (reference sequence). The CDR3 protein is CASSPASGVGNYGYTF. As DNA, the CDR3 is TGTGCCAGCAGTCCCGCTTCCGGGGTCGGAAACTATGGCTACACCTTC.

J is TRBJ2-7 and V is TRBV18; tentatively, D is TRBD1 (5 bases). The germline V and J ends were trimmed by 3 bases and 3 bases, with 15 bases remaining between them. The CDR3 covers 15 residues. Germline V lookup: CDR1 KGHSH, CDR2 LQKENI. CDR3 in amino acids: CASSPNQGRDYEQYF. DNA for the CDR3: TGTGCCAGCTCACCCAACCAGGGCAGGGACTACGAGCAGTACTTC.

The V and J genes are TRBV10-3 and TRBJ1-2; 9 bases agree with TRBD1. CDR1 and CDR2 from the germline V gene are ENHRY and SYGVKD. With 5 bases clipped from V and 4 bases from J, the junction kept 5 bases outside the gene matches. The CDR3 has 14 amino acids. As DNA, the CDR3 is TGTGCCATCAGTCCCCCGGGACAGGGCTATGGCTACACCTTC. Translation: CAISPPGQGYGYTF.

The CDR3 nucleotides are TGTGCCAGCAGCGGTCGGACAGGGGATGGCTACACCTTC. It translates to CASSGRTGDGYTF. The chain combines TRBV13 with TRBJ1-2, with TRBD1 matching over 9 bases. The germline V gene encodes CDR1 PRHDT and CDR2 FYEKMQ (reference sequence). The trim removed 5 bases at V and 6 bases at J, leaving 4 bases unmatched. This CDR3 is 13 amino acids long.

The rearrangement joins TRBV7-2 to TRBJ2-1; D might be TRBD2 (5 bases). CDR3 length equals 16 residues. Trimming pared 0 bases from V and 4 bases from J, leaving 13 bases between. Germline V lookup: CDR1 SGHTA, CDR2 FQGNSA. The CDR3, as DNA: TGTGCCAGCAGCTTAGCCGGGATCTCCGCTTACAATGAGCAGTTCTTC. Its protein is CASSLAGISAYNEQFF.

This sequence joins TRBV18 and TRBJ1-1, with 7 bases identical to TRBD1. The CDR3 spans 18 residues. Germline V gives CDR1 KGHSH, CDR2 LQKENI. The V gene end was trimmed by 3 bases and the J gene end by 0 bases; junction bases not matched to a gene: 13. This CDR3 is CASSPDRAHLSMNTEAFF. CDR3 coding DNA: TGTGCCAGCTCACCCGACAGGGCCCACCTATCGATGAACACTGAAGCTTTCTTT.

This rearrangement joins TRBV11-1 to TRBJ2-3; TRBD2 agrees at 10 bases. The CDR3 is made up of 16 amino acids. V gave up 2 bases and J gave up 3 bases; unmatched junction bases: 5. Germline lookup yields CDR1 SGHAT and CDR2 FQDESV (reference sequence). CDR3: CASSLRAGGPTDTQYF. In DNA form, the CDR3 reads TGTGCCAGCAGCTTACGAGCGGGGGGGCCTACAGATACGCAGTATTTT.

This chain links TRBV6-5 with TRBJ1-2; D not certain. The CDR3 loop spans 14 amino acids. Germline V gene data show CDR1 as MNHEY and CDR2 as SVGAGI. The V end was cut by 6 bases, the J end by 8 bases, with 19 bases between. The CDR3 nucleotides read TGTGCCAGCAGCGCCTCTTGGGGAGTAAAAGGCTACACCTTC. Residues: CASSASWGVKGYTF.

This rearrangement joins TRBV6-1 to TRBJ1-6, with D unclear. V lost 1 base and J 9 bases, leaving 7 bases between the germline ends. The CDR3 is 13 residues long. Germline CDR1 reads MNHNS; CDR2 reads SASEGT. CDR3 loop: CASSEGRVSPLHF. The CDR3 DNA is TGTGCCAGCAGTGAAGGGAGGGTTTCACCCCTCCACTTT.

V is TRBV19 and J is TRBJ1-2; D perhaps matches TRBD1 (5 bases). V was clipped by 3 bases and J by 6 bases, with 17 bases between them. CDR1 and CDR2 from the germline V gene are LNHDA and SQIVND (reference sequence). The CDR3 has 15 amino acids. CDR3 DNA: TGTGCCAGTAGTATTCGACGGGGGGACGGGAATGGCTACACCTTC. Amino acid sequence: CASSIRRGDGNGYTF. Complete variable domain (other parts from reference TRBV19 and TRBJ1-2): DGGITQSPKYLFRKEGQNVTLSCEQNLNHDAMYWYRQDPGQGLRLIYYSQIVNDFQKGDIAEGYSVSREKKESFPLTVTSAQKNPTAFYLCASSIRRGDGNGYTFGSGTRLTVV.

The genes are TRBV7-3 and TRBJ1-5; tentatively, D is TRBD1 (5 bases). The ends were cut back, 0 bases at V and 5 bases at J, with 14 bases in the middle. CDR1 is SGHTA and CDR2 is FQGTGA in the germline V gene. CDR3 size: 16 residues. The CDR3 here is CASSLTLAGPDQPQHF. The CDR3 DNA sequence: TGTGCCAGCAGCTTAACGTTGGCAGGGCCCGATCAGCCCCAGCATTTT.

This clone was observed once. The chain links TRBV19 to TRBJ2-3, with 8 bases identical to TRBD1. Germline CDR1 is LNHDA and CDR2 is SQIVND (reference sequence). This CDR3 is 16 amino acids long. V lost 6 bases to trimming and J lost 1 base; unmatched junction nucleotides: 9. CDR3 region: CASRGTTGGRTDTQYF. The CDR3 DNA is TGTGCCAGTAGGGGTACAACAGGGGGGCGCACAGATACGCAGTATTTT.

The chain is built from TRBV4-3 and TRBJ1-2; perhaps TRBD1 as D (6 bases). The CDR3 loop spans 15 amino acids. The V and J ends lost 0 bases and 4 bases respectively, with 12 bases between them. Germline V lookup: CDR1 LGHNA, CDR2 YSLEER. The CDR3 reads CASSQDLDRLYGYTF. DNA of the CDR3: TGCGCCAGCAGCCAAGATCTGGACAGACTCTATGGCTACACCTTC.

The chain employs TRBV4-2 and TRBJ2-2; 9 nucleotides align to TRBD2. V shed 3 bases, J shed 8 bases, and the junction held 10 bases outside the gene matches. Germline V gene lookup returns CDR1 LGHNA and CDR2 YNFKEQ. The CDR3 is made up of 16 amino acids. Written as DNA, the CDR3 is TGTGCCAGCAGCCAGGGCCCGGGACTAGCTAGAGGGGAGCTGTTTTTT. Its protein is CASSQGPGLARGELFF.

This rearrangement joins TRBV19 to TRBJ1-2, with a tentative D call TRBD1 (6 bases). Trimming removed 2 bases from V and 5 bases from J, with 15 bases in between. Germline loops: CDR1 LNHDA, CDR2 SQIVND (reference sequence). The CDR3 loop spans 15 amino acids. CDR3 sequence reads: CASSILQGYKYGYTF. CDR3 nucleotides: TGTGCCAGTAGTATACTCCAGGGGTATAAGTATGGCTACACCTTC.

The chain links TRBV7-2 to TRBJ1-2; D gene ambiguous. V was trimmed by 1 base and J by 4 bases, leaving 7 bases between them. The length of the CDR3 is 13 residues. Germline loops: CDR1 SGHTA, CDR2 FQGNSA. CDR3 residues: CASSLGALYGYTF. The CDR3 DNA is TGTGCCAGCAGCTTAGGGGCCCTCTATGGCTACACCTTC. The entire variable domain, with the rest obtained from reference TRBV7-2 and TRBJ1-2, is as follows: GAGVSQSPSNKVTEKGKDVELRCDPISGHTALYWYRQSLGQGLEFLIYFQGNSAPDKSGLPSDRFSAERTGGSVSTLTIQRTQQEDSAVYLCASSLGALYGYTFGSGTRLTVV.